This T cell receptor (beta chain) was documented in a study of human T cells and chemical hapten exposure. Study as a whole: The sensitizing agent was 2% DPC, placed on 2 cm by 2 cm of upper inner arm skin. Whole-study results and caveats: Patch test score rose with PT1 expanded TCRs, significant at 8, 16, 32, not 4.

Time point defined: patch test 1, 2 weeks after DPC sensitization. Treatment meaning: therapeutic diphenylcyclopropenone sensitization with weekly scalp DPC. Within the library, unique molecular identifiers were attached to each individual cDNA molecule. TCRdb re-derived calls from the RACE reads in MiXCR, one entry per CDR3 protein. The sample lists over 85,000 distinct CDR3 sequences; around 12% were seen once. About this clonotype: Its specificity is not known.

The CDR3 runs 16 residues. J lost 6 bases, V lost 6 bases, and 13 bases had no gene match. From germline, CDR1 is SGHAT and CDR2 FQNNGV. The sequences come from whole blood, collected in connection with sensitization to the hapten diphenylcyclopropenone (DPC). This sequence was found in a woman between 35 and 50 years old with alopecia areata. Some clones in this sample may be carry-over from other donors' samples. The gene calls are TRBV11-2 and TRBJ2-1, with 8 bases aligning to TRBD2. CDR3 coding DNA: TGTGCCAGCAGACCCCTGGCGGGCGGGAGGCGCAATGAGCAGTTCTTC. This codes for CASRPLAGGRRNEQFF.